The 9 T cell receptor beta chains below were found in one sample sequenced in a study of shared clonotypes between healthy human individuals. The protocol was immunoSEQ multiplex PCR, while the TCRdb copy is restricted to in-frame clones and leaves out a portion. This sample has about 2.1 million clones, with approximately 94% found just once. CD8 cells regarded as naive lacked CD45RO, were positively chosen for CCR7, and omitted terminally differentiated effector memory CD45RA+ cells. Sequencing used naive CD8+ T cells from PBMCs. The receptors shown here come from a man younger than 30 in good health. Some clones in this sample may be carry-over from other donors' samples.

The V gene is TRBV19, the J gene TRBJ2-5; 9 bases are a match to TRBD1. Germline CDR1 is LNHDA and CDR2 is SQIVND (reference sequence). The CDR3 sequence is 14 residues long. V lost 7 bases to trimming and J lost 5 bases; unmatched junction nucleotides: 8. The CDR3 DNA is TGTGCCAGTAAGCCACAGGGGGCGCCGGAGACCCAGTACTTC. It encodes CASKPQGAPETQYF.

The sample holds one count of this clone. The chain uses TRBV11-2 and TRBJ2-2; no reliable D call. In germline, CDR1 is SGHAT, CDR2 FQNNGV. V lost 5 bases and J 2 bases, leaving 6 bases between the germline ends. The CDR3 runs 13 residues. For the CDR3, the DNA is TGTGCCAGCAGCCCGGACAACACCGGGGAGCTGTTTTTT. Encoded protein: CASSPDNTGELFF.

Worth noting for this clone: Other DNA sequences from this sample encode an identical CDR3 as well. The CDR3 protein is CASSLKREVADTQYF. The CDR3 DNA is TGTGCCAGCAGCTTGAAGCGGGAGGTCGCAGATACGCAGTATTTT. The chain has TRBV5-4 and TRBJ2-3; TRBD2 matches 9 bases. V gave up 1 base and J gave up 4 bases; unmatched junction bases: 4. Germline V gene lookup returns CDR1 SGHNT and CDR2 YYREEE (reference sequence). The CDR3 has 15 residues.

The CDR3 loop reads CASSVGPSQYGEQYF. The CDR3 DNA reads TGTGCCAGCAGCGTAGGCCCCAGCCAATACGGCGAGCAGTACTTC. The V gene is TRBV9, the J gene TRBJ2-7; D is ambiguous. Germline V gene data show CDR1 as SGDLS and CDR2 as YYNGEE. The CDR3 covers 15 residues. The ends were cut back, 0 bases at V and 6 bases at J, with 16 bases in the middle.

CDR3 protein: CASSLFVPPYNEQFF. As DNA, the CDR3 is TGTGCCAGCAGCTTATTTGTCCCCCCCTACAATGAGCAGTTCTTC. The J gene is TRBJ2-1, the V gene TRBV7-8, with D uncertain. CDR3 length equals 15 residues. CDR1 SGHVS and CDR2 FQNEAQ come from the germline V gene. V lost 2 bases and J lost 2, with 10 bases in between. Filled out from reference TRBV7-8 and TRBJ2-1, the complete variable domain reads GAGVSQSPRYKVAKRGQDVALRCDPISGHVSLFWYQQALGQGPEFLTYFQNEAQLDKSGLPSDRFFAERPEGSVSTLKIQRTQQEDSAVYLCASSLFVPPYNEQFFGPGTRLTVL.

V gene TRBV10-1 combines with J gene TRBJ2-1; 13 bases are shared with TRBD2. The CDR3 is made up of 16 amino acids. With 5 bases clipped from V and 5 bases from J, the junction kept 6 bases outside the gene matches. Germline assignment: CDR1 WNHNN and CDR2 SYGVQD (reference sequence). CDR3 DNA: TGCGCCAGCAGTCCTTACGGGACTAGCGGGAACAATGAGCAGTTCTTC. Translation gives CASSPYGTSGNNEQFF.

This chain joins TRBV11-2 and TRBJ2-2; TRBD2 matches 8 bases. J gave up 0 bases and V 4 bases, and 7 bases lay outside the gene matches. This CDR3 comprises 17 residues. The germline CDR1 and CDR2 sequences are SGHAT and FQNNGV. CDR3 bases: TGTGCCAGCAGCTCCAGACGTAGCGGGGCGAACACCGGGGAGCTGTTTTTT. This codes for CASSSRRSGANTGELFF.

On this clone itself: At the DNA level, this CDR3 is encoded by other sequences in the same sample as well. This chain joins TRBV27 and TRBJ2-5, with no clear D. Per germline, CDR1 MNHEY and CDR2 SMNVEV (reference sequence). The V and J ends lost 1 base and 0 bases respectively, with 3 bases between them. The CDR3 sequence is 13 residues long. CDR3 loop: CASSLLYQETQYF. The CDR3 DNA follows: TGTGCCAGCAGTTTATTGTACCAAGAGACCCAGTACTTC.

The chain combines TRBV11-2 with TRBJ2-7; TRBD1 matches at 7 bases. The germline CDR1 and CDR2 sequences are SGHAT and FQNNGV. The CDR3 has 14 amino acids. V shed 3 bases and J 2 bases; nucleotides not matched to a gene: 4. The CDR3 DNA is TGTGCCAGCAGCTTCTCGACAGGGCCCTACGAGCAGTACTTC. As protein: CASSFSTGPYEQYF.